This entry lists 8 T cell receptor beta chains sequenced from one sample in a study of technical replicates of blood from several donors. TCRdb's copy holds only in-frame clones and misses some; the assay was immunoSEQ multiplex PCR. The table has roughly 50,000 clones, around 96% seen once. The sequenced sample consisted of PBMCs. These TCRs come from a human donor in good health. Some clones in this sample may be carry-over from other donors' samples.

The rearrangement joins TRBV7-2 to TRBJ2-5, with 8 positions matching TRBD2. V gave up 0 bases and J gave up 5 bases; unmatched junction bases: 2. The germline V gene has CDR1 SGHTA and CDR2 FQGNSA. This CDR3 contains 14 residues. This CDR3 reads CASSLAGRVETQYF. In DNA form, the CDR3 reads TGTGCCAGCAGCTTAGCCGGGAGGGTCGAGACCCAGTACTTC. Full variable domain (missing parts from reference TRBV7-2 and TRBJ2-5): GAGVSQSPSNKVTEKGKDVELRCDPISGHTALYWYRQSLGQGLEFLIYFQGNSAPDKSGLPSDRFSAERTGGSVSTLTIQRTQQEDSAVYLCASSLAGRVETQYFGPGTRLLVL.

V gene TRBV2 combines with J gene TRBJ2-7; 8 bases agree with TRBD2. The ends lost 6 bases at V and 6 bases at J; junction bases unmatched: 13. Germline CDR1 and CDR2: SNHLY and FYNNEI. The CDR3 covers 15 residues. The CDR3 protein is CASSPSSGRASEQYF. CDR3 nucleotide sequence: TGTGCCAGCAGCCCGTCGAGCGGGAGAGCGTCCGAGCAGTACTTC.

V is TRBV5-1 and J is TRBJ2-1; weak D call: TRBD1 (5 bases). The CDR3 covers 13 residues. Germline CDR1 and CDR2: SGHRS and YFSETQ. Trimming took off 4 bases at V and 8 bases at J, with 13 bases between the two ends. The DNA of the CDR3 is TGCGCCAGCAGCCCAAGTGTGGGGCATGAGCAGTTCTTC. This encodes CASSPSVGHEQFF.

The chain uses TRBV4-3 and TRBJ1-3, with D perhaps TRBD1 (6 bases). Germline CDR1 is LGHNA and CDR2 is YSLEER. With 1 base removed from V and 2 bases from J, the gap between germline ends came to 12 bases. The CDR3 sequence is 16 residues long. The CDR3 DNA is TGCGCCAGCAGCCAAGGGTACAGGGAGACTGGAAACACCATATATTTT. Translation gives CASSQGYRETGNTIYF.

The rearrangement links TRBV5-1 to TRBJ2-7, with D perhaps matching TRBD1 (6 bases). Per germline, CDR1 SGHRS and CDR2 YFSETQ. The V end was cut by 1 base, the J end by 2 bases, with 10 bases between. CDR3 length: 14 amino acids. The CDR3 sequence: CASSLFGTPYEQYF. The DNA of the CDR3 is TGCGCCAGCAGCTTGTTCGGGACACCCTACGAGCAGTACTTC.

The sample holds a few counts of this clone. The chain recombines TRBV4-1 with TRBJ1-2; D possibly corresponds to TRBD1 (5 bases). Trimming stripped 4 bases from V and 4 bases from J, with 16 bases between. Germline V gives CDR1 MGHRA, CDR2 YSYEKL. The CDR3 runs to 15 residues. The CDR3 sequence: CASSRTLTDGYGYTF. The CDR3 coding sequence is TGCGCCAGCAGCCGAACCCTGACAGACGGCTATGGCTACACCTTC.

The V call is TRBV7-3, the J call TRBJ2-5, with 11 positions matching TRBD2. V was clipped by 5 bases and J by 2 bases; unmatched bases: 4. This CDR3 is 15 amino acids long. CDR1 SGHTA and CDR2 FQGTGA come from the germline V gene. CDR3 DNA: TGTGCCAGCAGCCCCGGGACTAGCGGACAAGAGACCCAGTACTTC. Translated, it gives CASSPGTSGQETQYF.

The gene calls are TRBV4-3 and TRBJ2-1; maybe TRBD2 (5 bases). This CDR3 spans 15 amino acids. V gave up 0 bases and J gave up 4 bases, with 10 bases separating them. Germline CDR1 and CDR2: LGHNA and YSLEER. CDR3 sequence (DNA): TGCGCCAGCAGCCAAGAAGGAAGGGAGTACAATGAGCAGTTCTTC. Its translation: CASSQEGREYNEQFF.